A single sample is the source of the 9 T cell receptor beta chains below, sequenced in a study of beta chain features in type 1 diabetes. Overall study findings and caveats: There was a moderate but significant shortening of TCRB CDR3s in all four CD4+ subsets of Type 1 diabetes patients.

The investigators reverse transcribed all of the isolated RNA, so they sequenced expressed TCRB transcripts. Libraries were prepared by immunoSEQ multiplex PCR; TCRdb keeps only in-frame clonotypes and omits some of them. The table includes fewer than 200,000 clones, about 9.4% detected once. Antigen specificity for these receptors is unknown. The sample comprised central memory CD4+ T cells from blood. These TCRs come from a man aged 25 to 40 with type 1 diabetes.

The chain has TRBV7-9 and TRBJ1-1; D might be TRBD1 (6 bases). CDR1 and CDR2 from the germline V gene are SEHNR and FQNEAQ (reference sequence). The V end was cut by 1 base, the J end by 1 base, with 10 bases between. The CDR3 extends over 15 amino acids. CDR3 loop: CASSLGTGTNTEAFF. The DNA of the CDR3 is TGTGCCAGCAGCTTAGGCACAGGGACGAACACTGAAGCTTTCTTT.

The gene calls are TRBV19 and TRBJ1-2; possible D gene TRBD1, 5 bases. The germline gives CDR1 LNHDA, CDR2 SQIVND (reference sequence). V lost 6 bases to trimming and J lost 8 bases, with 16 bases between them. The CDR3 extends over 13 amino acids. The CDR3 DNA sequence: TGTGCCAGTAGCGATACAGGCTCTAGAGGCTACACCTTC. As protein: CASSDTGSRGYTF.

V is TRBV2 and J is TRBJ2-7; 11 nucleotides line up with TRBD1. The CDR3 is 12 amino acids. Germline V gives CDR1 SNHLY, CDR2 FYNNEI. V lost 1 base, J lost 12 bases, and 2 bases stayed unmatched. CDR3 loop: CASSEGGTGGYF. The CDR3 DNA reads as TGTGCCAGCAGTGAAGGAGGGACAGGGGGGTACTTC.

CDR3 in amino acids: CASSWGGSYGYTF. Here the CDR3 DNA reads TGTGCCAGCAGTTGGGGGGGGTCCTATGGCTACACCTTC. V gene TRBV7-2 combines with J gene TRBJ1-2, with D perhaps matching TRBD1 (5 bases). V was trimmed by 6 bases and J by 4 bases, leaving 12 bases between them. The CDR3 is 13 amino acids. Germline CDR1 SGHTA, CDR2 FQGNSA.

The genes are TRBV15 and TRBJ2-5, with 8 bases that match TRBD2. After removal of 1 base from V and 1 base from J, the junction contained 2 bases not matched to a gene. This CDR3 comprises 15 residues. Germline V lookup: CDR1 LNHNV, CDR2 YYDKDF (reference sequence). CDR3: CATSRVAGGQETQYF. CDR3 nucleotides: TGTGCCACCAGCAGAGTTGCGGGAGGCCAAGAGACCCAGTACTTC.

V gene TRBV18 combines with J gene TRBJ2-7, with D maybe TRBD2 (7 bases). The CDR3 runs to 15 residues. Trimming shortened V by 2 bases and J by 1 base, and 12 bases separated the two germline ends. CDR1 is KGHSH and CDR2 is LQKENI in the germline V gene. CDR3 DNA: TGTGCCAGCTCACCATTAAAGGGGGGGTCCTACGAGCAGTACTTC. Its translation: CASSPLKGGSYEQYF.

This clone was counted between two and nine times. Other DNA sequences of this sample code for an identical CDR3. The V and J genes are TRBV2 and TRBJ1-1, with a weak D call TRBD1 (5 bases). The ends were cut back, 3 bases at V and 2 bases at J, with 7 bases in the middle. CDR1 is SNHLY, CDR2 FYNNEI, per germline. This CDR3 region has 13 residues. The chain's CDR3 is CASSEQGNTEAFF. CDR3 bases: TGTGCCAGCAGTGAGCAGGGAAACACTGAAGCTTTCTTT. The whole variable domain, remainder taken from reference TRBV2 and TRBJ1-1, is EPEVTQTPSHQVTQMGQEVILRCVPISNHLYFYWYRQILGQKVEFLVSFYNNEISEKSEIFDDQFSVERPDGSNFTLKIRSTKLEDSAMYFCASSEQGNTEAFFGQGTRLTVV.

This clone was counted only a few times. V is TRBV11-2 and J is TRBJ2-7, with 11 bases lining up with TRBD2. V was clipped by 5 bases and J by 1 base; unmatched bases: 7. The CDR3 has 16 amino acids. Germline V lookup: CDR1 SGHAT, CDR2 FQNNGV. CDR3 amino acids: CASSPSGTSGSYEQYF. CDR3 nucleotides: TGTGCCAGCAGCCCGTCAGGGACTAGCGGTTCCTACGAGCAGTACTTC.

This clone was detected a few times. The rearrangement uses TRBV18 and TRBJ2-1, with unresolved D. Germline V gives CDR1 KGHSH, CDR2 LQKENI. The CDR3 consists of 12 residues. Deletions cut 8 bases from V and 6 bases from J, with 11 bases between. The CDR3 nucleotides read TGTGCCAGCCAACCACAGCGCAATGAGCAGTTCTTC. Translated, it gives CASQPQRNEQFF.